This TCR beta chain was sequenced for a study of blood T cell repertoires in COVID-19. Study information: The analysed material was cDNA or gDNA that came from T cells, B-cell-depleted T cells, or PBMCs.

Assay: immunoSEQ multiplex PCR; the TCRdb copy retains only in-frame clones and omits some. The table shows approximately 470,000 clones, with roughly 87% occurring only once. Participant age was roughly 18 to 90 years, and participants resided in about two dozen US areas. Cohort assignment relied on participant-reported clinical history. Two negative PCRs, clearance, or symptom resolution characterized the recovered Cohort 3 donors. The CDR3 spans 15 residues. With 1 base clipped from V and 1 base from J, the junction kept 6 bases outside the gene matches. The germline V gene encodes CDR1 GTSNPN and CDR2 SVGIG (reference sequence).

This chain uses TRBV30 with TRBJ2-5; 7 bases are shared with TRBD2. Sequencing was done on a sample of PBMCs or T cells enriched from blood (not recorded which). The receptor was isolated from a woman under 30 who had recovered from COVID-19. This chain's CDR3 is CAWSADRGVQETQYF. The CDR3 DNA sequence: TGTGCCTGGAGTGCCGACCGGGGGGTCCAAGAGACCCAGTACTTC.